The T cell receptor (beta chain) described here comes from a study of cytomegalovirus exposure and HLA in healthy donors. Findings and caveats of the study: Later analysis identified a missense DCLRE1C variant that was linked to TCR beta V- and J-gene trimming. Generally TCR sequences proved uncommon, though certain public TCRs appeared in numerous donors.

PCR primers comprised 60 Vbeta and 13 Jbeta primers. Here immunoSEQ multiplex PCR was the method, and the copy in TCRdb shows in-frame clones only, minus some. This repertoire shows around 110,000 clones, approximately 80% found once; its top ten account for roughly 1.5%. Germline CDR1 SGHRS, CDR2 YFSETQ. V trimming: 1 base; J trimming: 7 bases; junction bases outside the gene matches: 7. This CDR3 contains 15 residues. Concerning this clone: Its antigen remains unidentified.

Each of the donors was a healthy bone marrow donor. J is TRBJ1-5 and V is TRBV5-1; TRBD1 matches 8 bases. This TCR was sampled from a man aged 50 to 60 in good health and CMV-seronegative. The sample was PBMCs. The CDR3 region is CASSLSQGAGQPQHF. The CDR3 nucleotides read TGCGCCAGCAGCTTGTCCCAGGGGGCCGGACAGCCCCAGCATTTT.